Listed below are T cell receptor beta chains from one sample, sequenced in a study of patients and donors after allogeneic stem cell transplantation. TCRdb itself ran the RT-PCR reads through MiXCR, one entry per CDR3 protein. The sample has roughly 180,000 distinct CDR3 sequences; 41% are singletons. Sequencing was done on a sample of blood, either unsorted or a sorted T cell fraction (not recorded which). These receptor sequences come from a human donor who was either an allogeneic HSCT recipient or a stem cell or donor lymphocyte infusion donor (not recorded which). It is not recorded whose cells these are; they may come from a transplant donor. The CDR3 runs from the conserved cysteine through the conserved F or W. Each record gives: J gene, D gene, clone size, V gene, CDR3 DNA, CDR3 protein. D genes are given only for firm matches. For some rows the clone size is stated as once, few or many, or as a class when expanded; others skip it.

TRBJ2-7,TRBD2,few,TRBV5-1,TGCGCCAGCAGCTCCGGGACTAGCGGTTACGAGCAGTACTTC,CASSSGTSGYEQYF
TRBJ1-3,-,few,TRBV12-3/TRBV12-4,TGTGCCAGCAGTCATAACTCTGGAAACACCATATATTTT,CASSHNSGNTIYF
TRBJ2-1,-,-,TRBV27,TGTGCCAGCAGTCCGACCCCCCCGGACCTGTACAATGAGCAGTTCTTC,CASSPTPPDLYNEQFF
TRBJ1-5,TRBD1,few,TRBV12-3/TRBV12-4,TGTGCCAGCAGTTTTAGGGGGCTGACAGGGTTGGCCCTGGGCAATCAGCCCCAGCATTTT,CASSFRGLTGLALGNQPQHF
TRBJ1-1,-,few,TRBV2,TGTGCCAGCATTGAGAACACTGAAGCTTTCTTT,CASIENTEAFF
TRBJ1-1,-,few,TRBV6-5,TGTGCCAGCGCGCCCGAGGGGACTGAAGCTTTCTTT,CASAPEGTEAFF
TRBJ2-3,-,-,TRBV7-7,TGTGCTAGCAGCCCGGGCCCTCAAACACCCTCTTCCCCTTCACATGGTACGCAGTATTTT,CASSPGPQTPSSPSHGTQYF
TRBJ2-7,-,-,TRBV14,TGTGCCAGCAGCCAAGGTCCGGTCCTCTACGAGCAGTACTTC,CASSQGPVLYEQYF
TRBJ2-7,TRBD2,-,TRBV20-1,TGCAGTGCTGGGAGTCTTAGCGGGAGGCCCCACGAGCAGTACTTC,CSAGSLSGRPHEQYF
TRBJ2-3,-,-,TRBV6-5,TGTGCCAGCAGTTACTCGACGTTCTTTAGCACAGATACGCAGTATTTT,CASSYSTFFSTDTQYF
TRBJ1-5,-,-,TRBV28,TGTGCCAGCAGTTCCTCGGAACACGGCAATCAGCCCCAGCATTTT,CASSSSEHGNQPQHF
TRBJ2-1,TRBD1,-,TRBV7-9,TGTGCCAGCAGCTTAATCGGGACAGGTGAAAACAATGAGCAGTTCTTC,CASSLIGTGENNEQFF
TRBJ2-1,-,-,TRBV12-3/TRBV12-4,TGTGCCAGCAGTTTAGTAGGATCCAGGGGAGACAATGAGCAGTTCTTC,CASSLVGSRGDNEQFF
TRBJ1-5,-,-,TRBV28,TGTGCCAGCAGTTTCGGGGGATTCGATCAGCCCCAGCATTTT,CASSFGGFDQPQHF
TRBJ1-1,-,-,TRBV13,TGTGCCAGCAGCTTAGTGAGACAGAGAAACACTGAAGCTTTCTTT,CASSLVRQRNTEAFF
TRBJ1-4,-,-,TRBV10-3,TGTGCCATCAGTGGGGGGTTGGAAAAACTGTTTTTT,CAISGGLEKLFF
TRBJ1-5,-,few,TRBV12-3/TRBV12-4,TGTGCCAGCAGTTTATTGGGGAGTTCGAGCAATCAGCCCCAGCATTTT,CASSLLGSSSNQPQHF
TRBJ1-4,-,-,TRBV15,TGTGCCACCAGCAGGGACCGAGGAGCTACGAATGAAAAACTGTTTTTT,CATSRDRGATNEKLFF
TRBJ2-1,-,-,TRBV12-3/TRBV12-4,TGTGCCAGCAGGCGTACCGACCCTAGCGAGACTTATGAGCAGTTCTTC,CASRRTDPSETYEQFF